The following is a T cell receptor beta chain sequence with its context. The sample belongs to a study of blood T cell repertoires in COVID-19. Across the whole study: Samples taken during acute and convalescent COVID-19 were collected in the United States, Italy and Spain. T cells, B-cell-depleted T cells, or PBMCs provided the cDNA or gDNA that served as material.

Trimming removed 1 base at V and 1 base at J, with 14 bases between. Germline-derived CDR1 and CDR2 are SQVTM and ANQGSEA. The CDR3 spans 16 residues. Under the authors' procedure: Nucleated cell counts were estimated from reference gene primer amplification. TCRdb keeps only in-frame clones here, not all; method: immunoSEQ multiplex PCR. V and J calls and clone size are copied from that table; D and trimming were computed from the DNA. The sample shows 300,000 to 450,000 clones, around 87% of them seen only once. The sequenced sample was peripheral blood. The sequence came from a human donor in a cohort sampled during active COVID-19. The V and J genes are TRBV29-1 and TRBJ1-3, with D tentatively TRBD1 (6 bases). The CDR3 sequence is CSVEGPPQGSGNTIYF. CDR3 sequence (DNA): TGCAGCGTTGAAGGCCCTCCGCAGGGGTCTGGAAACACCATATATTTT.